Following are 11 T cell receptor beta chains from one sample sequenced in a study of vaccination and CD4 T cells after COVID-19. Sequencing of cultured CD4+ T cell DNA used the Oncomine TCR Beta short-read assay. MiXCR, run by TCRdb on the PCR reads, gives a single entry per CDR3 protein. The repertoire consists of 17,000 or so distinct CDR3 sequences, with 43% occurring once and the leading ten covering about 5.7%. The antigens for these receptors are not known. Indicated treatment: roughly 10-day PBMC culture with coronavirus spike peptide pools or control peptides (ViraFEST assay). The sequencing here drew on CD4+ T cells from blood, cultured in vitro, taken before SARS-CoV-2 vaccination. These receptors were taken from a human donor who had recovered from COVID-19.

The CDR3 sequence: CSAIRPGLAGGEQYF. Here the CDR3 DNA reads TGCAGTGCTATAAGGCCGGGACTAGCGGGAGGTGAGCAGTACTTC. The chain is built from TRBV20-1 and TRBJ2-7, with 15 bases matching TRBD2. V lost 4 bases, J lost 7 bases, and 8 bases stayed unmatched. The V gene's germline CDR1 is DFQATT and CDR2 SNEGSKA (reference sequence). CDR3 size: 15 residues.

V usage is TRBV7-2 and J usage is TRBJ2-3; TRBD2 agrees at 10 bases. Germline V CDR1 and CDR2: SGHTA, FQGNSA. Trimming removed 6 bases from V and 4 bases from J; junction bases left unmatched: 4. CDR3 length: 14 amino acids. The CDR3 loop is CASSPGLASDTQYF. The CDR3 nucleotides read TGTGCCAGCAGTCCGGGACTAGCGTCAGATACGCAGTATTTT. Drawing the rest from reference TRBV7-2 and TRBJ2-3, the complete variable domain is GAGVSQSPSNKVTEKGKDVELRCDPISGHTALYWYRQSLGQGLEFLIYFQGNSAPDKSGLPSDRFSAERTGGSVSTLTIQRTQQEDSAVYLCASSPGLASDTQYFGPGTRLTVL.

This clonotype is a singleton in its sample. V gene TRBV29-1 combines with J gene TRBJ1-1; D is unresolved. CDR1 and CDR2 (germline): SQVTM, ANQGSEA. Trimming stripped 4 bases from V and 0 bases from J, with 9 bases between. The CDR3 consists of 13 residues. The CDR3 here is CSVGLQLNTEAFF. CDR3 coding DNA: TGCAGCGTTGGATTACAGCTGAACACTGAAGCTTTCTTT.

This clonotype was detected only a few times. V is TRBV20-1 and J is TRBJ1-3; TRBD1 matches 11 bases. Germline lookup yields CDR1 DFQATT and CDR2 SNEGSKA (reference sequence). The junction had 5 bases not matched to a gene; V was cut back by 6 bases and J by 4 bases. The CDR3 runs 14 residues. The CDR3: CSAGQGAGGNTIYF. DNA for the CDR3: TGCAGTGCCGGACAGGGGGCGGGCGGAAACACCATATATTTT.

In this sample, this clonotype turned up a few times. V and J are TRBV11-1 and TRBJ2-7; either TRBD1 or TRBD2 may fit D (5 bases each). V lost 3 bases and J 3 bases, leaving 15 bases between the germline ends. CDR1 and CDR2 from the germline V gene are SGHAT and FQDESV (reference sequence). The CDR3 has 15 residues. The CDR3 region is CASSFGAGPLYEQYF. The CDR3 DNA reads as TGTGCCAGCAGCTTCGGGGCAGGGCCCCTCTACGAGCAGTACTTC.

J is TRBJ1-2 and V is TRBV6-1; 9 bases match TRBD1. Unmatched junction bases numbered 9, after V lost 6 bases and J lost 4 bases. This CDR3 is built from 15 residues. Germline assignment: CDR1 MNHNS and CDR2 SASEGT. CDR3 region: CASSSLDRGPYGYTF. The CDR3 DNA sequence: TGTGCCAGCAGCAGCCTGGACAGGGGACCCTATGGCTACACCTTC.

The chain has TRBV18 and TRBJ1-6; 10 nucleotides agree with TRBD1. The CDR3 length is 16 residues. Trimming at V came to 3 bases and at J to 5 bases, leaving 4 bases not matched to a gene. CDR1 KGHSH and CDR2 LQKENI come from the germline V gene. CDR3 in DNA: TGTGCCAGCTCACCGGGACAGGGGAGAAATAATTCACCCCTCCACTTT. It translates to CASSPGQGRNNSPLHF.

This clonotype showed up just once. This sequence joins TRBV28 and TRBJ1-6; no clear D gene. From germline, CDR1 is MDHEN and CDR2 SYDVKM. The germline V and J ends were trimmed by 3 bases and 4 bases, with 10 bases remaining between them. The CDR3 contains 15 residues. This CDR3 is CASSFSRTYNSPLHF. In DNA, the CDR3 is TGTGCCAGCAGTTTTTCGAGGACTTATAATTCACCCCTCCACTTT.

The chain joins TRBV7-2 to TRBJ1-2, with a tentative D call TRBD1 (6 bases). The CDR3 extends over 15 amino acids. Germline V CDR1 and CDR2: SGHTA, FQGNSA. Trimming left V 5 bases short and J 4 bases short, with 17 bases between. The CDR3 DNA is TGTGCCAGCAGCCAAGGATCCGGGACAACCTATGGCTACACCTTC. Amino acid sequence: CASSQGSGTTYGYTF. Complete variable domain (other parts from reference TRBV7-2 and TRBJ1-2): GAGVSQSPSNKVTEKGKDVELRCDPISGHTALYWYRQSLGQGLEFLIYFQGNSAPDKSGLPSDRFSAERTGGSVSTLTIQRTQQEDSAVYLCASSQGSGTTYGYTFGSGTRLTVV.

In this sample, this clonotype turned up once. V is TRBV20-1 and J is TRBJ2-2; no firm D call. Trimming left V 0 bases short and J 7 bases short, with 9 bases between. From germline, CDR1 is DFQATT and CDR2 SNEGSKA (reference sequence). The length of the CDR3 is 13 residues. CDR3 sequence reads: CSARDRSGGELFF. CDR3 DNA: TGCAGTGCTAGAGATCGGTCGGGCGGGGAGCTGTTTTTT.

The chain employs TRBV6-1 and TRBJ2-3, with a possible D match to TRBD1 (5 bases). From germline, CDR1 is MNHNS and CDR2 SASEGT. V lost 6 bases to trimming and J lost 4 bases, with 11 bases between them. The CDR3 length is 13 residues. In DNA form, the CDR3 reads TGTGCCAGCAGCCCGGTGGGGCCAGATACGCAGTATTTT. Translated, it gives CASSPVGPDTQYF.